This TCR beta chain appears in the sequencing data of a study of blood T cells in healthy people across ages. V lost 5 bases and J lost 3, with 13 bases in between. The germline V gene has CDR1 LNHNV and CDR2 YYDKDF (reference sequence). The CDR3 runs 14 residues. Per sample, no less than 6 micrograms of total RNA were extracted. A second PCR, run for about 7 to 12 cycles, used a sample-barcoded 5' primer plus a J-beta primer mix. MiXCR, run by TCRdb on the 5' RACE reads, gives a single entry per CDR3 protein. The sample contains about 1.6 million distinct CDR3 sequences, roughly 32% of which appear only once.

The sequence was obtained from a woman aged 30 to 39 in good health. The chain combines TRBV15 with TRBJ2-5; perhaps TRBD1 as D (6 bases). The sequenced material came from blood. The CDR3 loop reads CATSPRRGKETQYF. The CDR3 region has the DNA TGTGCCACCAGCCCCCGAAGGGGGAAAGAGACCCAGTACTTC.